This TCR beta chain is drawn from a study of blood T cell repertoires in COVID-19. CDR3 size: 15 residues. Trimming took 0 bases from V and 1 from J, leaving 7 bases between them. Germline CDR1 reads SGHRS; CDR2 reads YFSETQ. Libraries were prepared by immunoSEQ multiplex PCR; TCRdb keeps only in-frame clonotypes and omits some of them. The repertoire holds about 150,000 clones, with about nine tenths as singletons. The V gene is TRBV5-1, the J gene TRBJ2-2, with no clear D. The sequenced sample consisted of PBMCs or T cells enriched from blood (not recorded which). The receptor was isolated from a man in his fifties who had recovered from COVID-19. The CDR3 nucleotides are TGCGCCAGCAGCTTGGTACAGCTGAACACCGGGGAGCTGTTTTTT. Its translation: CASSLVQLNTGELFF.